Listed here is a single T cell receptor beta chain. The data were taken from a study of blood T cell repertoires in COVID-19. For the study at large: COVID-19 samples, acute and convalescent, were from the United States, Italy and Spain.

TCRdb's copy holds only in-frame clones and misses some; the assay was immunoSEQ multiplex PCR. The repertoire holds under 250,000 clones, more than 75% seen once, with approximately 4.6% in the top ten. Individuals aged roughly 18 to 90 years were recruited from some 26 US areas. The CDR3 is made up of 14 amino acids. From germline, CDR1 is LGHNT and CDR2 FRNRAP. Deletions cut 1 base from V and 2 bases from J, with 8 bases between. Specimen: PBMCs or T cells enriched from blood (not recorded which). The genes are TRBV12-5 and TRBJ1-2; tentative D call: TRBD1 (5 bases). This receptor was taken from a man aged 30-40 years with acute COVID-19. The CDR3 DNA sequence: TGTGCTAGTGGTTTGGCAGGGCAGAACTATGGCTACACCTTC. Translated: CASGLAGQNYGYTF. The whole variable domain, filled in from reference TRBV12-5 and TRBJ1-2, reads DARVTQTPRHKVTEMGQEVTMRCQPILGHNTVFWYRQTMMQGLELLAYFRNRAPLDDSGMPKDRFSAEMPDATLATLKIQPSEPRDSAVYFCASGLAGQNYGYTFGSGTRLTVV.